The sequence of this T cell receptor beta chain was determined in a study of blood T cell repertoires in COVID-19. At the level of the study: COVID-19 samples collected from the United States, Italy and Spain covered acute and convalescent phases. PBMCs, B-cell-depleted T cells, or T cells were the source of the cDNA or gDNA that made up the material.

As originally analysed: Estimates of nucleated cell counts were drawn from the amplification of reference gene primers. The method was immunoSEQ multiplex PCR; TCRdb's version includes in-frame clones alone and lacks a portion of them. V, J and clone size are taken as reported in that table, and D and trimming were inferred from the DNA itself. In the table there are some 250,000 clones, around 90% of which are singletons. In this sample, this clone turned up once. This sequence originates from a woman aged 25 to 39 with acute or convalescent COVID-19. Sequencing used peripheral blood.

The CDR3 nucleotides read TGTGCCAGCAGCTCGCGCGATGAGCAGTTCTTC. Translation: CASSSRDEQFF. The rearrangement joins TRBV11-3 to TRBJ2-1; D is unresolved. The CDR3 runs 11 residues. Germline CDR1 reads SGHNT; CDR2 reads YENEEA. V was pared by 4 bases and J by 8 bases, with 6 bases between. Looking up the rest from reference TRBV11-3 and TRBJ2-1 gives the full variable domain: EAGVVQSPRYKIIEKKQPVAFWCNPISGHNTLYWYLQNLGQGPELLIRYENEEAVDDSQLPKDRFSAERLKGVDSTLKIQPAELGDSAVYLCASSSRDEQFFGPGTRLTVL.